This TCR beta chain is drawn from a study of OX40 agonist ivuxolimab in advanced cancers. Sequenced by immunoSEQ multiplex PCR; TCRdb stores in-frame clones only, minus some. Of tens of thousands of clones listed, about 85% were seen once; the top ten hold 0.83%. The CDR3 is 16 residues long. Per germline, CDR1 WSHSY and CDR2 SAAADI. V was pared by 3 bases and J by 0 bases, with 6 bases of the junction left unmatched. The sequenced sample was CD4+ or CD8+ T cells sorted from blood, obtained in a trial of the OX40 agonist ivuxolimab. The chain recombines TRBV10-2 with TRBJ2-7, with TRBD2 identical over 9 bases. This TCR was sampled from an adult with an advanced solid tumor such as melanoma, head and neck, liver or kidney cancer. The CDR3 reads CASSDLGLASSYEQYF. In DNA form, the CDR3 reads TGCGCCAGCAGTGACCTGGGACTAGCTAGCTCCTACGAGCAGTACTTC.